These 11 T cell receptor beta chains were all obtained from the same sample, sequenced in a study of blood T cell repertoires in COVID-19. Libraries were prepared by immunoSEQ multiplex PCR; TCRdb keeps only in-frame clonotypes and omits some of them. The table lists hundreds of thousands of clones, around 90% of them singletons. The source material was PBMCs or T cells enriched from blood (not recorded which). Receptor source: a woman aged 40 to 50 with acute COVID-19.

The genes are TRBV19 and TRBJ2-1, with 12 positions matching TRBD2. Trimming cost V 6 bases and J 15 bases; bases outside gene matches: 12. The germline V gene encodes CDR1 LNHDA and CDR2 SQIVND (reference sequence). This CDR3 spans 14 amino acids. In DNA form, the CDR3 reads TGTGCCAGTAGGCCCACTAGCGGGGGGCCTAGGGGGTTCTTC. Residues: CASRPTSGGPRGFF.

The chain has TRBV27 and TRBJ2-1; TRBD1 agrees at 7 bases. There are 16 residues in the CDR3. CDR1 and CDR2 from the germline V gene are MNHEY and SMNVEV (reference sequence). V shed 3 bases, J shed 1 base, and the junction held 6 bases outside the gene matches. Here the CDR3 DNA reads TGTGCCAGCAGTTTGTTACAGGGGAGTTCCTACAATGAGCAGTTCTTC. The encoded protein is CASSLLQGSSYNEQFF.

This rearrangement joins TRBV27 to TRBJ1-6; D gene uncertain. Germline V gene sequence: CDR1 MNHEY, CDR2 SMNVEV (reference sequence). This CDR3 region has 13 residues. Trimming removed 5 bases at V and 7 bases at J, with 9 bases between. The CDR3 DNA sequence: TGTGCCAGCAGTCCATCGGTCAATTCACCCCTCCACTTT. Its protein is CASSPSVNSPLHF.

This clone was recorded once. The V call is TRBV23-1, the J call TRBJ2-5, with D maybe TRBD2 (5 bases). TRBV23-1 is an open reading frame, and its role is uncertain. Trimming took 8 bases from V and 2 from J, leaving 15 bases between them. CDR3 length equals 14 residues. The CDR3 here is CASPRGQLQETQYF. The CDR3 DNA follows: TGCGCCAGCCCCCGCGGGCAGCTTCAAGAGACCCAGTACTTC.

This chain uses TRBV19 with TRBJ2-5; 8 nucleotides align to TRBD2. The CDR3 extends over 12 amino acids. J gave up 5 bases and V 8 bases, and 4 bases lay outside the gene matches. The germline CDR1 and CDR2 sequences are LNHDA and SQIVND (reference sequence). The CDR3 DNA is TGTGCCAGTGCGGGGGGCCGGGAGACCCAGTACTTC. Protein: CASAGGRETQYF.

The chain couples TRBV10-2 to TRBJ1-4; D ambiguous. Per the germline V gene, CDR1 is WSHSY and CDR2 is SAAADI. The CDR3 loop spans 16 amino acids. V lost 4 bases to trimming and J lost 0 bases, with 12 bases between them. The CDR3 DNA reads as TGCGCCAGCAGTGGCTGGAGCACTGCAACTAATGAAAAACTGTTTTTT. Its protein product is CASSGWSTATNEKLFF.

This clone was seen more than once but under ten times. For the CDR3, the DNA is TGCAGCGTCGGACAGGATGCCTACGAGCAGTACTTC. Translated, it gives CSVGQDAYEQYF. The chain couples TRBV29-1 to TRBJ2-7, with 7 bases that match TRBD1. The CDR3 sequence is 12 residues long. V was clipped by 6 bases and J by 2 bases; unmatched bases: 4. Per germline, CDR1 SQVTM and CDR2 ANQGSEA.

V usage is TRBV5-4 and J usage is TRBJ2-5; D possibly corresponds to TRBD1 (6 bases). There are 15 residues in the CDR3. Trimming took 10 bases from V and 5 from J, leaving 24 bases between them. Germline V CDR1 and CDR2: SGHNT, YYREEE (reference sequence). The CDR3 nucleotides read TGTGCCTCTAAACTCGGGTCAGGGGCCGAGGAGACCCAGTACTTC. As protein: CASKLGSGAEETQYF.

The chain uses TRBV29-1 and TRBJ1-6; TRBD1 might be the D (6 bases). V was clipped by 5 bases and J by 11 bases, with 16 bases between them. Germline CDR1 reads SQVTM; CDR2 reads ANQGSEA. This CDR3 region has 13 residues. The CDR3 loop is CSVPGTSSPPLHF. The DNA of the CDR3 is TGCAGCGTTCCAGGGACATCCTCACCACCCCTCCACTTT.

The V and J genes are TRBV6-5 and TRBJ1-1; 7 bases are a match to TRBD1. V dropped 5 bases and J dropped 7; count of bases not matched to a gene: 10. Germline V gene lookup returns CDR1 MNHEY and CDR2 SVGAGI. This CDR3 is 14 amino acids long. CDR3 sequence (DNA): TGTGCCAGCAGTAAGGACAGGAGCACTTATGAAGCTTTCTTT. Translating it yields CASSKDRSTYEAFF.

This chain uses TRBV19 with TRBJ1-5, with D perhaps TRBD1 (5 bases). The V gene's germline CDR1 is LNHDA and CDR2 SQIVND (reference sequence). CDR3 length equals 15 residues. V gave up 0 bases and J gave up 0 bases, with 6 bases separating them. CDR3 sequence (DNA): TGTGCCAGTAGTATAGAGGGACTTAGCAATCAGCCCCAGCATTTT. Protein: CASSIEGLSNQPQHF.